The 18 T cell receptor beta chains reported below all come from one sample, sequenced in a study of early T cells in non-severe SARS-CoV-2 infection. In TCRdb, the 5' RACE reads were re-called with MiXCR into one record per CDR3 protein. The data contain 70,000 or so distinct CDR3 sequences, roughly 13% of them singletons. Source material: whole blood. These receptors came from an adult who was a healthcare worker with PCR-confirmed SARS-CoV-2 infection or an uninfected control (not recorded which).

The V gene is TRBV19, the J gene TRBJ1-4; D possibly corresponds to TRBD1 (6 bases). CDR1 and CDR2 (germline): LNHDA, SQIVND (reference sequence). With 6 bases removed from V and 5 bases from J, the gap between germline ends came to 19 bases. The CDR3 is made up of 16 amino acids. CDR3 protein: CASSGYRAAENEKLFF. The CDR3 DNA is TGTGCCAGTAGCGGCTACAGGGCGGCAGAAAATGAAAAACTGTTTTTT.

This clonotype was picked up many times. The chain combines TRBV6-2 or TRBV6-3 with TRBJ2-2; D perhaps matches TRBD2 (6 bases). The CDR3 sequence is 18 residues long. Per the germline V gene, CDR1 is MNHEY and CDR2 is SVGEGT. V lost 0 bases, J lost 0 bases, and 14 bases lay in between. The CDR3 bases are TGTGCCAGCAGTTACTCAACCCAGGGACTGACGAACACCGGGGAGCTGTTTTTT. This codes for CASSYSTQGLTNTGELFF.

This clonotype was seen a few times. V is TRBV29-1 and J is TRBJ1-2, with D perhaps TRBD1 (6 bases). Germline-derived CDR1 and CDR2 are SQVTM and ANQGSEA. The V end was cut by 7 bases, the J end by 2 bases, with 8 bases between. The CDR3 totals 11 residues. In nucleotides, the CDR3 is TGCAGCGGGAGGGGGAACTATGGCTACACCTTC. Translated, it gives CSGRGNYGYTF.

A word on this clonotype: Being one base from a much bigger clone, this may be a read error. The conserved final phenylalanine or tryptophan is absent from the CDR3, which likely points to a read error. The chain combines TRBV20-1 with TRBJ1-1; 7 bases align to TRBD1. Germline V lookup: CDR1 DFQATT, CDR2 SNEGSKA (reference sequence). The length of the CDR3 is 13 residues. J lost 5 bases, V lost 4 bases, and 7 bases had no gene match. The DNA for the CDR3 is TGCAGTGCTACGAAACGCAGGGGGACTGAAGCTTTCTCT. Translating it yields CSATKRRGTEAFS.

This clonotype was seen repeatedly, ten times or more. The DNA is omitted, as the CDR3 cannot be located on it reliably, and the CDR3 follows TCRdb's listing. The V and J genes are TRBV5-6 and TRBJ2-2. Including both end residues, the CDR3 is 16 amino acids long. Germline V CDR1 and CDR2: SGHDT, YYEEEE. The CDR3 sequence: CASSLGRQRTPGSCFF.

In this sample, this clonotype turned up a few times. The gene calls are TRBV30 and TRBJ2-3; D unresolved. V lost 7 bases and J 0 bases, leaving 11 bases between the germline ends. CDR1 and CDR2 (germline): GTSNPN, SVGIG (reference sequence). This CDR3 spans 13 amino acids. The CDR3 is CAFVGPSTDTQYF. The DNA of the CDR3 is TGTGCCTTCGTAGGACCTAGCACAGATACGCAGTATTTT. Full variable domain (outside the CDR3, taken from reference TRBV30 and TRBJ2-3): SQTIHQWPATLVQPVGSPLSLECTVEGTSNPNLYWYRQAAGRGLQLLFYSVGIGQISSEVPQNLSASRPQDRQFILSSKKLLLSDSGFYLCAFVGPSTDTQYFGPGTRLTVL.

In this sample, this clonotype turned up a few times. CDR3 residues: CASSPTAGGQPQHF. CDR3 coding DNA: TGTGCCAGCAGCCCCACCGCTGGGGGTCAGCCCCAGCATTTT. V gene TRBV28 combines with J gene TRBJ1-5, with D possibly TRBD1 on 5 matching bases. Germline lookup yields CDR1 MDHEN and CDR2 SYDVKM. CDR3 size: 14 residues. Deletions cut 6 bases from V and 6 bases from J, with 15 bases between.

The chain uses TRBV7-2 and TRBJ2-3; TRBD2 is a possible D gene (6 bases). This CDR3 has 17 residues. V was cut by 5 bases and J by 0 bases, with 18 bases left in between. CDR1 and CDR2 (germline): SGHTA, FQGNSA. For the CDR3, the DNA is TGTGCCAGCAGCCCCTTACTTCGGGGGATCAGCACAGATACGCAGTATTTT. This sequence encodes CASSPLLRGISTDTQYF.

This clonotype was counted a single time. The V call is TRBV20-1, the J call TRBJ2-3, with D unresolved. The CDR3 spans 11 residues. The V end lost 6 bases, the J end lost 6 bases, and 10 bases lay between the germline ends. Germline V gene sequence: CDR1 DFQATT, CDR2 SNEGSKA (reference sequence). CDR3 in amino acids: CSAMTGDTQYF. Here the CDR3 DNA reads TGCAGTGCAATGACGGGCGATACGCAGTATTTT.

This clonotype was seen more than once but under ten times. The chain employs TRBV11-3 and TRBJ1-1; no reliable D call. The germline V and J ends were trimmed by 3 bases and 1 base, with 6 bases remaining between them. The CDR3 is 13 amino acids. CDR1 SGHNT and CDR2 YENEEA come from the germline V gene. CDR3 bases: TGTGCCAGCAGCTTGTTTGCGAACACTGAAGCTTTCTTT. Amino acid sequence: CASSLFANTEAFF.

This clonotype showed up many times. The CDR3 DNA reads TGTGCCAGCAGTTCACGGACTAGAGGGCAAGAGACCCAGTACTTC. Protein: CASSSRTRGQETQYF. The rearrangement joins TRBV6-5 to TRBJ2-5; TRBD2 aligns across 7 bases. Looked up from germline, CDR1 is MNHEY and CDR2 is SVGAGI. CDR3 length: 15 amino acids. V was pared by 4 bases and J by 2 bases, with 7 bases of the junction left unmatched.

In DNA, the CDR3 is TGTGCCAGCAGTTACGGCAGGGGAGCCTACAATGAGCAGTTCTTC. Protein product: CASSYGRGAYNEQFF. This chain uses TRBV6-2 or TRBV6-3 with TRBJ2-1, with TRBD1 as a possible D gene (6 bases). The CDR3 loop spans 15 amino acids. Trimming pared 2 bases from V and 2 bases from J, leaving 10 bases between. CDR1 MNHEY and CDR2 SVGEGT come from the germline V gene.

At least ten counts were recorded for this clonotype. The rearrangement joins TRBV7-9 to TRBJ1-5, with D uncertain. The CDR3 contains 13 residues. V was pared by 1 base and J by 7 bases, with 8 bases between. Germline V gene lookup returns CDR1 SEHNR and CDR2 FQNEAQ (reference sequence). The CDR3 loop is CASSLVSGQPQHF. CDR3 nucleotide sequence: TGTGCCAGCAGCTTAGTTTCTGGGCAGCCCCAGCATTTT.

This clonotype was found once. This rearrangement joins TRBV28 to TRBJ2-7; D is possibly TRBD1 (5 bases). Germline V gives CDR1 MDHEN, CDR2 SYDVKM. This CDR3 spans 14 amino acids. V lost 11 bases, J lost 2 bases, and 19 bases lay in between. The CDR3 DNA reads TGTGCCTCTCAGGGTGGGGATCCCCCCTACGAGCAGTACTTC. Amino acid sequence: CASQGGDPPYEQYF.

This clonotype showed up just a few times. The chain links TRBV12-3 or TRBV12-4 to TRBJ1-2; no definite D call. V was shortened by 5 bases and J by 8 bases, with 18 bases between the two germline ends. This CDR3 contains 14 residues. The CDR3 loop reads CASSPTGSRQGYTF. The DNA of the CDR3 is TGTGCCAGCAGTCCAACCGGGAGCCGCCAAGGCTACACCTTC.

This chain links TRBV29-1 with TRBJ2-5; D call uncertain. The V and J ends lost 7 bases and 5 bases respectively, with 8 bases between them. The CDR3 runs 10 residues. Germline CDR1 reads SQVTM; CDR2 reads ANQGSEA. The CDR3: CSADGETQYF. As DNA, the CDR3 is TGCAGCGCGGATGGGGAGACCCAGTACTTC.

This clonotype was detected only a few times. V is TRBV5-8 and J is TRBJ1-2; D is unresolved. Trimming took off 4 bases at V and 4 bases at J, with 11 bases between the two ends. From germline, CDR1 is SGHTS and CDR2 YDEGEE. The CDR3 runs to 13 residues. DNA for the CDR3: TGTGCCAGCAGCCCAGAAGAGTTCTATGGCTACACCTTC. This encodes CASSPEEFYGYTF.

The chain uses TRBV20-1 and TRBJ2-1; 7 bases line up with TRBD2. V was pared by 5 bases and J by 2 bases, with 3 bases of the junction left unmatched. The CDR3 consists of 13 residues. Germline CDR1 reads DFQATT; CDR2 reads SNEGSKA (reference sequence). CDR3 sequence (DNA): TGCAGTGCTTATACTAGCGCCTACAATGAGCAGTTCTTC. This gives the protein CSAYTSAYNEQFF.